This TCR beta chain emerged from a study of T cell responses to AZD1222 COVID-19 vaccine. Method: immunoSEQ multiplex PCR; TCRdb's copy keeps in-frame clones and lacks some. The sample has about 130,000 clones, about 86% seen once. This TCR was recovered from an adult in good health. The material was peripheral blood, obtained on day 0 of AZD1222 vaccination.

CDR3 loop: CASSLEGDNEKLFF. The CDR3 nucleotides are TGCGCCAGCAGCTTGGAAGGAGATAATGAAAAACTGTTTTTT. The V and J genes are TRBV5-1 and TRBJ1-4, with D uncertain. The CDR3 runs 14 residues. Per germline, CDR1 SGHRS and CDR2 YFSETQ. Trimming left V 0 bases short and J 4 bases short, with 7 bases between.